Below, 31 T cell receptor beta chains from the same sample are listed, as sequenced in a study of cytomegalovirus exposure and HLA in healthy donors. In the PCR, 60 Vbeta and 13 Jbeta primers were used. Clones were sequenced by immunoSEQ multiplex PCR, and TCRdb holds only the in-frame ones, with some missing. The sample contains approximately 96,000 clones, less than 85% of which appear only once. The sample comprised PBMCs. The receptors here all came from a male donor in good health and CMV-seronegative.

This chain links TRBV5-6 with TRBJ2-3; TRBD2 is a possible D gene (5 bases). From germline, CDR1 is SGHDT and CDR2 YYEEEE. Trimming pared 4 bases from V and 1 base from J, leaving 10 bases between. This CDR3 comprises 14 residues. CDR3 amino acids: CASSRGFGTDTQYF. In DNA, the CDR3 is TGTGCCAGCAGCCGGGGATTCGGCACAGATACGCAGTATTTT.

The V and J genes are TRBV28 and TRBJ2-1, with 14 nucleotides matching TRBD2. The CDR3 runs 15 residues. Germline lookup yields CDR1 MDHEN and CDR2 SYDVKM. The V segment lost 2 bases and the J segment 7 bases; nucleotides outside the gene matches: 1. CDR3 protein: CASSLGTSGRNEQFF. In DNA form, the CDR3 reads TGTGCCAGCAGTTTAGGGACTAGCGGGAGAAATGAGCAGTTCTTC.

This clone was recorded only once. V and J are TRBV6-5 and TRBJ2-5; a possible D gene is TRBD2 (6 bases). The J call is uncertain, as TRBJ2-7 better fits the DNA end. This CDR3 is built from 14 residues. Looked up from germline, CDR1 is MNHEY and CDR2 is SVGAGI. Written as DNA, the CDR3 is TGTGCCAGCAGGGAGCTCGGGGGAACCTACGAGCAGTACTTC. It yields the protein CASRELGGTYEQYF.

The rearrangement links TRBV7-6 to TRBJ2-7; TRBD1 aligns across 7 bases. This CDR3 region has 16 residues. The V gene's germline CDR1 is SGHVS and CDR2 FNYEAQ. J gave up 2 bases and V 5 bases, and 12 bases lay outside the gene matches. The CDR3 here is CASSPIQGRFPYEQYF. CDR3 nucleotides: TGTGCCAGCAGCCCCATACAGGGGCGGTTTCCCTACGAGCAGTACTTC.

The rearrangement joins TRBV2 to TRBJ1-4; no clear D. The CDR3 consists of 13 residues. V shed 4 bases and J shed 6 bases, with 9 bases lying between them. Germline V lookup: CDR1 SNHLY, CDR2 FYNNEI. CDR3 in DNA: TGTGCCAGCAGTGTCCGGGTGGATGAAAAACTGTTTTTT. This gives the protein CASSVRVDEKLFF.

CDR3 nucleotides: TGTGCCAGCAGACAATCCGGACAGAACACTGAAGCTTTCTTT. Translation: CASRQSGQNTEAFF. The V gene is TRBV6-6, the J gene TRBJ1-1, with a tentative D call TRBD1 (5 bases). The ends were cut back, 6 bases at V and 1 base at J, with 12 bases in the middle. CDR1 MNHNY and CDR2 SVGAGI come from the germline V gene (reference sequence). This CDR3 has 14 amino acids.

This chain links TRBV4-2 with TRBJ2-3; maybe TRBD2 (5 bases). V lost 0 bases and J lost 0, with 7 bases in between. From germline, CDR1 is LGHNA and CDR2 YNFKEQ. The CDR3 spans 15 residues. CDR3 loop: CASSQDGGSTDTQYF. The CDR3 nucleotides are TGTGCCAGCAGCCAAGACGGCGGGAGCACAGATACGCAGTATTTT.

The table lists this clone with a few counts. This sequence joins TRBV20-1 and TRBJ2-5; D not certain. From germline, CDR1 is DFQATT and CDR2 SNEGSKA (reference sequence). V lost 5 bases and J 1 base, leaving 5 bases between the germline ends. This CDR3 spans 11 amino acids. Here the CDR3 reads CSALAQETQYF. For the CDR3, the DNA is TGCAGTGCTCTGGCCCAAGAGACCCAGTACTTC.

A few counts support this clone. The chain uses TRBV2 and TRBJ1-2, with no clear D. The ends were cut back, 2 bases at V and 2 bases at J, with 9 bases in the middle. CDR1 is SNHLY and CDR2 is FYNNEI in the germline V gene. The CDR3 is 14 residues long. CDR3 sequence (DNA): TGTGCCAGCAGTGAAACCACGGGGAACTATGGCTACACCTTC. It encodes CASSETTGNYGYTF.

The V gene is TRBV27, the J gene TRBJ1-2, with 12 bases matching TRBD1. With 5 bases clipped from V and 5 bases from J, the junction kept 6 bases outside the gene matches. From germline, CDR1 is MNHEY and CDR2 SMNVEV (reference sequence). The CDR3 contains 15 residues. CDR3 bases: TGTGCCAGCAGTCCTGGGACAGGGGGCCCTTATGGCTACACCTTC. This sequence encodes CASSPGTGGPYGYTF.

This clone came up a few times. V usage is TRBV4-2 and J usage is TRBJ2-7, with 11 bases fitting TRBD2. V was clipped by 3 bases and J by 1 base; unmatched bases: 8. CDR3 size: 17 residues. Per germline, CDR1 LGHNA and CDR2 YNFKEQ. The CDR3 spells CASSQGLAGGASYEQYF. The CDR3 DNA reads as TGTGCCAGCAGCCAGGGCCTAGCGGGAGGTGCGTCCTACGAGCAGTACTTC.

The J gene is TRBJ1-2, the V gene TRBV2; 7 nucleotides align to TRBD1. This CDR3 is 16 amino acids long. Losses at the gene ends were 2 bases for V and 6 bases for J; bases not matched to a gene: 12. CDR1 is SNHLY and CDR2 is FYNNEI in the germline V gene. This CDR3 reads CASSELRRGQSDGYTF. In DNA form, the CDR3 reads TGTGCCAGCAGTGAACTCCGGAGGGGGCAGTCTGATGGCTACACCTTC.

The rearrangement uses TRBV5-4 and TRBJ1-2; D ambiguous. Trimming shortened V by 4 bases and J by 6 bases, and 16 bases separated the two germline ends. Germline CDR1 and CDR2: SGHNT and YYREEE (reference sequence). The CDR3 covers 14 residues. This CDR3 is CASSPGSAANGYTF. As DNA, the CDR3 is TGTGCCAGCAGCCCGGGGTCGGCGGCCAATGGCTACACCTTC.

The chain uses TRBV6-4 and TRBJ1-3, with D possibly matching TRBD1 (6 bases). In germline, CDR1 is MRHNA, CDR2 SNTAGT. The CDR3 loop spans 15 amino acids. Trimming took 7 bases from V and 0 from J, leaving 13 bases between them. The CDR3 sequence: CASTYVQGSGNTIYF. CDR3 DNA: TGTGCCAGCACATATGTACAGGGCTCTGGAAACACCATATATTTT.

This clone has just one count. The chain joins TRBV9 to TRBJ2-1, with 7 bases identical to TRBD2. Germline CDR1 SGDLS, CDR2 YYNGEE. The CDR3 totals 13 residues. V lost 0 bases to trimming and J lost 9 bases; unmatched junction nucleotides: 3. The CDR3 DNA reads TGTGCCAGCAGCGTAGGTGGGACTACTGAGCAGTTCTTC. Residues: CASSVGGTTEQFF.

The V gene is TRBV19, the J gene TRBJ1-1, with D unclear. From germline, CDR1 is LNHDA and CDR2 SQIVND (reference sequence). Trimming cost V 9 bases and J 4 bases, with 12 bases left between them. CDR3 length: 12 amino acids. DNA of the CDR3: TGTGCCAGCTCCCAGGTGATCACTGAAGCTTTCTTT. Residues: CASSQVITEAFF. The variable domain in full, with the rest retrieved from reference TRBV19 and TRBJ1-1, is DGGITQSPKYLFRKEGQNVTLSCEQNLNHDAMYWYRQDPGQGLRLIYYSQIVNDFQKGDIAEGYSVSREKKESFPLTVTSAQKNPTAFYLCASSQVITEAFFGQGTRLTVV.

The chain uses TRBV13 and TRBJ2-4; tentatively, D is TRBD2 (5 bases). This CDR3 region has 14 residues. V was pared by 5 bases and J by 2 bases, with 10 bases between. The V gene's germline CDR1 is PRHDT and CDR2 FYEKMQ (reference sequence). CDR3 coding DNA: TGTGCCAGCAGCAACCGGGAATCCAAAAACATTCAGTACTTC. It specifies CASSNRESKNIQYF.

The chain uses TRBV19 and TRBJ2-7; TRBD1 might be the D (6 bases). This CDR3 has 14 amino acids. Trimming stripped 3 bases from V and 5 bases from J, with 14 bases between. CDR1 and CDR2 from the germline V gene are LNHDA and SQIVND (reference sequence). The CDR3 sequence: CASSIWQGFDEQYF. DNA for the CDR3: TGTGCCAGTAGTATTTGGCAGGGGTTTGACGAGCAGTACTTC.

V is TRBV5-6 and J is TRBJ2-1; 8 bases agree with TRBD2. The CDR3 extends over 17 amino acids. In germline, CDR1 is SGHDT, CDR2 YYEEEE. The V gene end was trimmed by 3 bases and the J gene end by 10 bases; junction bases not matched to a gene: 18. The CDR3 is CASSYWLLAGREREQFF. The CDR3 bases are TGTGCCAGCAGCTATTGGTTATTAGCGGGAAGGGAGCGGGAGCAGTTCTTC.

J is TRBJ1-1 and V is TRBV27, with 9 bases matching TRBD1. The CDR3 has 15 amino acids. V dropped 2 bases and J dropped 0; count of bases not matched to a gene: 1. Germline CDR1 and CDR2: MNHEY and SMNVEV (reference sequence). The DNA of the CDR3 is TGTGCCAGCAGTTTAGGACAGGGGCTGAACACTGAAGCTTTCTTT. Translation: CASSLGQGLNTEAFF.

The V call is TRBV27, the J call TRBJ2-7, with 7 nucleotides matching TRBD2. The CDR3 extends over 15 amino acids. Germline CDR1 MNHEY, CDR2 SMNVEV (reference sequence). J lost 1 base, V lost 5 bases, and 8 bases had no gene match. Here the CDR3 reads CASSLGPSGSYEQYF. CDR3 coding DNA: TGTGCCAGCAGTCTAGGACCTAGCGGTTCCTACGAGCAGTACTTC.

The chain is built from TRBV6-1 and TRBJ1-5; no firm D call. CDR3 length: 12 amino acids. CDR1 and CDR2 from the germline V gene are MNHNS and SASEGT. V was clipped by 3 bases and J by 6 bases, with 6 bases between them. The CDR3 coding sequence is TGTGCCAGCAGTGACAGTGTTCAGCCCCAGCATTTT. As protein: CASSDSVQPQHF.

The rearrangement joins TRBV27 to TRBJ2-1; maybe TRBD2 (6 bases). The CDR3 covers 14 residues. In germline, CDR1 is MNHEY, CDR2 SMNVEV (reference sequence). V shed 8 bases and J shed 3 bases, with 14 bases lying between them. The CDR3 DNA reads TGTGCCAGCGCCCCGCGGGATATCTACAATGAGCAGTTCTTC. Translating gives CASAPRDIYNEQFF.

The V and J genes are TRBV4-1 and TRBJ1-5; 10 bases are shared with TRBD1. V lost 3 bases, J lost 5 bases, and 10 bases stayed unmatched. Germline V gene lookup returns CDR1 MGHRA and CDR2 YSYEKL. The CDR3 covers 17 residues. CDR3 in amino acids: CASSQRSGQGLDQPQHF. CDR3 DNA sequence: TGCGCCAGCAGCCAGAGATCGGGACAGGGGTTGGATCAGCCCCAGCATTTT.

J is TRBJ1-5 and V is TRBV4-3; 8 bases are a match to TRBD1. Trimming at V came to 3 bases and at J to 4 bases, leaving 5 bases not matched to a gene. Germline V gives CDR1 LGHNA, CDR2 YSLEER. This CDR3 region has 15 residues. CDR3 loop: CASSHRQGSNQPQHF. The CDR3 nucleotides are TGCGCCAGCAGCCACCGACAGGGGAGTAATCAGCCCCAGCATTTT.

The genes are TRBV29-1 and TRBJ2-5; 10 bases line up with TRBD1. Germline CDR1 SQVTM, CDR2 ANQGSEA. V shed 6 bases, J shed 4 bases, and the junction held 5 bases outside the gene matches. The CDR3 spans 13 residues. The CDR3 DNA is TGCAGCGTCCGCGGACAGGGGGGAGAGACCCAGTACTTC. Translation: CSVRGQGGETQYF.

The chain combines TRBV4-2 with TRBJ1-5, with TRBD1 matching over 8 bases. The trim removed 4 bases at V and 1 base at J, leaving 6 bases unmatched. The CDR3 contains 16 residues. Germline loops: CDR1 LGHNA, CDR2 YNFKEQ. This CDR3 reads CASSLQQGESNQPQHF. CDR3 DNA sequence: TGTGCCAGCAGCCTTCAACAGGGGGAAAGCAATCAGCCCCAGCATTTT.

The J gene is TRBJ2-7, the V gene TRBV28; 9 bases fit TRBD2. Per the germline V gene, CDR1 is MDHEN and CDR2 is SYDVKM. The junction had 15 bases not matched to a gene; V was cut back by 7 bases and J by 5 bases. The CDR3 covers 16 residues. The CDR3 sequence: CASTDPAGGLRNEQYF. The CDR3 DNA is TGTGCCAGCACTGACCCGGCGGGAGGGCTAAGGAACGAGCAGTACTTC.

This clone showed up just a few times. The chain recombines TRBV4-2 with TRBJ2-5, with 9 positions matching TRBD1. Germline V gene lookup returns CDR1 LGHNA and CDR2 YNFKEQ. The V gene end was trimmed by 2 bases and the J gene end by 3 bases; junction bases not matched to a gene: 7. This CDR3 has 16 residues. In nucleotides, the CDR3 is TGTGCCAGCAGCCAATCACAGGGGGCTTTGGAAGAGACCCAGTACTTC. Amino acids: CASSQSQGALEETQYF.

This clone was recorded a few times. The chain recombines TRBV6-1 with TRBJ1-5; D not certain. The V gene's germline CDR1 is MNHNS and CDR2 SASEGT. Between the trimmed V and J ends, which lost 2 bases and 15 bases, there was a span of 20 bases. This CDR3 contains 14 residues. Written as DNA, the CDR3 is TGTGCCAGCAGTGAAAACCGGGCCTCGGGAAGTGGGCATTTT. It specifies CASSENRASGSGHF.

This clone was detected a few times. The rearrangement joins TRBV6-6 to TRBJ1-2, with TRBD1 identical over 9 bases. Germline assignment: CDR1 MNHNY and CDR2 SVGAGI (reference sequence). This CDR3 has 14 residues. Losses at the gene ends were 7 bases for V and 4 bases for J; bases not matched to a gene: 7. CDR3: CASIGTGKGYGYTF. For the CDR3, the DNA is TGTGCCAGCATTGGGACAGGGAAGGGCTATGGCTACACCTTC.